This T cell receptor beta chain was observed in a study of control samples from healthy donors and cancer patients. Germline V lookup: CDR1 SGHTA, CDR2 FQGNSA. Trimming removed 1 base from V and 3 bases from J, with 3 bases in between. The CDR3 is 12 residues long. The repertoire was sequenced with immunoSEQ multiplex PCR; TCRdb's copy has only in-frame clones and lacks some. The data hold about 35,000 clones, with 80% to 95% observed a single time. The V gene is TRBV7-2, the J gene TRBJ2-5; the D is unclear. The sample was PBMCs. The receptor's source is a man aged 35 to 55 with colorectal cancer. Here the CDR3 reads CASSLVEETQYF. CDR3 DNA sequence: TGTGCCAGCAGCTTAGTAGAAGAGACCCAGTACTTC.